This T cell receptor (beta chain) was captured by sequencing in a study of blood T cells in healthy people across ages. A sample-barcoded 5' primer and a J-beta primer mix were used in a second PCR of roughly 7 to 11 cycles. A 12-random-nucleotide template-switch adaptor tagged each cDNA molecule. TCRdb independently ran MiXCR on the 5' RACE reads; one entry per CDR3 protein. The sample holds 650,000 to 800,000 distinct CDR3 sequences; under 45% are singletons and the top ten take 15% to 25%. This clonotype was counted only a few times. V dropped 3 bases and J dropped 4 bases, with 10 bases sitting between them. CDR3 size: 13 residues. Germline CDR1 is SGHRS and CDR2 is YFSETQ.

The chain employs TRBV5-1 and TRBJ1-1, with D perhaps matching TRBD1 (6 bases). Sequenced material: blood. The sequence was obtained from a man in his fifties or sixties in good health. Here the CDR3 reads CASSSTGVTEAFF. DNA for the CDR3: TGCGCCAGCAGCTCGACAGGTGTCACTGAAGCTTTCTTT.